The rows below give T cell receptor beta chains drawn from one sample of a study of cytomegalovirus exposure and HLA in healthy donors. Sequencing used immunoSEQ multiplex PCR; TCRdb keeps in-frame clones, though not all of them. The sample holds some 150,000 clones; around 80% are singletons and the top ten take about 2.5%. Sequencing was carried out using PBMCs. The origin of the receptors is a woman aged 50 to 60 in good health and CMV-seronegative. Each CDR3 is given with its conserved first and last residue. The D gene is left open where the match is weak. Expanded clones get a size class; other rows say once, few or many, or leave the size out.

V gene	J gene	D gene	clone size	CDR3 protein	CDR3 DNA
TRBV18	TRBJ1-6	TRBD1	-	CASSPTGSGGVNSPLHF	TGTGCCAGCTCACCTACGGGGTCAGGGGGCGTTAATTCACCCCTCCACTTT
TRBV21-1	TRBJ1-2	-	-	CASTGLEGYGYTF	TGTGCCAGCACCGGACTCGAAGGCTATGGCTACACCTTC
TRBV14	TRBJ2-2	TRBD2	-	CASSQGLAGAGELFF	TGTGCCAGCAGCCAGGGACTAGCGGGAGCCGGGGAGCTGTTTTTT
TRBV10-3	TRBJ2-1	TRBD1	-	CAISESGQEKDEQFF	TGTGCCATCAGTGAATCTGGACAGGAGAAGGATGAGCAGTTCTTC
TRBV5-1	TRBJ2-2	TRBD1	-	CASSAPGTGHGELFF	TGCGCCAGCAGCGCACCCGGGACAGGGCACGGGGAGCTGTTTTTT
TRBV19	TRBJ1-1	-	few	CASSTTRGDTEAFF	TGTGCCAGTAGTACGACCAGGGGAGACACTGAAGCTTTCTTT
TRBV7-2	TRBJ2-7	-	few	CASSLLAYEQYF	TGTGCCAGCAGCTTACTTGCCTACGAGCAGTACTTC
TRBV12-1	TRBJ2-2	-	-	CASSTTSGGTGELFF	TGTGCCAGCAGCACAACTAGCGGGGGTACCGGGGAGCTGTTTTTT
TRBV28	TRBJ1-5	TRBD1	-	CASSLEAGGFGNQPQHF	TGTGCCAGCAGTTTGGAGGCAGGGGGCTTCGGCAATCAGCCCCAGCATTTT
TRBV9	TRBJ2-1	TRBD1	-	CASSAAQGASYNEQFF	TGTGCCAGCAGCGCAGCACAGGGGGCCTCCTACAATGAGCAGTTCTTC